The sequence of this TCR beta chain was determined in a study of T cell responses to AZD1222 COVID-19 vaccine. Of note for this clone: Its antigen is not identified.

Here immunoSEQ multiplex PCR was the method, and the copy in TCRdb shows in-frame clones only, minus some. Altogether roughly 150,000 clones are present, 80% to 95% being singletons, with the ten largest covering 5% to 6.5%. Timing groups of about 4 and about 12 weeks for second doses were pooled. Study-wide points: Regions left unmutated in variants are reportedly the target of nearly half of spike-specific TCRs. Among those given AZD1222, only 5 to 7 were seropositive at baseline. Researchers report vaccine-associated CD4 TCRs spanning spike, with dominance at 160-218 and 743-854.

The CDR3 loop spans 11 amino acids. V shed 3 bases and J shed 2 bases, with 1 base lying between them. Germline lookup yields CDR1 SGHAT and CDR2 FQNNGV. V gene TRBV11-2 combines with J gene TRBJ1-2; D is unresolved. The sample was peripheral blood, taken 28 days after the second AZD1222 dose. The sequence derives from an adult who received the AZD1222 COVID-19 vaccine. This chain's CDR3 is CASSLNYGYTF. CDR3 DNA: TGTGCCAGCAGCTTGAACTATGGCTACACCTTC. The full variable domain, in which reference TRBV11-2 and TRBJ1-2 provide the parts outside the CDR3, is EAGVAQSPRYKIIEKRQSVAFWCNPISGHATLYWYQQILGQGPKLLIQFQNNGVVDDSQLPKDRFSAERLKGVDSTLKIQPAKLEDSAVYLCASSLNYGYTFGSGTRLTVV.